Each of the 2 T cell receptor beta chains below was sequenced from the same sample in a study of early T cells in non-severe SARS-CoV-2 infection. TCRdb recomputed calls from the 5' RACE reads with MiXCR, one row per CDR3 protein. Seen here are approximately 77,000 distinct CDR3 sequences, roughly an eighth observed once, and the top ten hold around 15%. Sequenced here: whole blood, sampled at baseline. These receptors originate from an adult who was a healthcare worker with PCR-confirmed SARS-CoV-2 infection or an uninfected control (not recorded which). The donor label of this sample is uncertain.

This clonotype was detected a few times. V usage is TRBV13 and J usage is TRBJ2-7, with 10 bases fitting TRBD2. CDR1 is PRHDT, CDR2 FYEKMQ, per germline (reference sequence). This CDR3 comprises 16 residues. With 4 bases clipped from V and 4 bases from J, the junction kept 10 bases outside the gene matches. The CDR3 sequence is CASSYRLAGDLYEQYF. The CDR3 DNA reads TGTGCCAGCAGCTACCGCCTAGCGGGGGATTTGTACGAGCAGTACTTC.

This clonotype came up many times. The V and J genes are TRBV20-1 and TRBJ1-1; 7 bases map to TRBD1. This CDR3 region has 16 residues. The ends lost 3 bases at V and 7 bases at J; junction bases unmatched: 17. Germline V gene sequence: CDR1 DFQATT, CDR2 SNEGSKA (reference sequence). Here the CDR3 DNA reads TGCAGTGCTAGGCACCCTTGGGACAGCGATTTTATTGAAGCTTTCTTT. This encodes CSARHPWDSDFIEAFF.